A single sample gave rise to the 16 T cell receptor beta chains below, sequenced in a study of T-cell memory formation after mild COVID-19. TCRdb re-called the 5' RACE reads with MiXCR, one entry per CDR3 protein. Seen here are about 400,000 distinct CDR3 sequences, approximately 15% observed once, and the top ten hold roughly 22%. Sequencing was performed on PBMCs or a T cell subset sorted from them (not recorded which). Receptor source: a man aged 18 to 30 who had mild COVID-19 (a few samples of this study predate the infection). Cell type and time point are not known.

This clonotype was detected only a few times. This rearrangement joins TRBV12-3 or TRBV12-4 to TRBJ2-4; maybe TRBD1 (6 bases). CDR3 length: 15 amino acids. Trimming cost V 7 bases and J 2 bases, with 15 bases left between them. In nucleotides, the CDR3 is TGTGCCAGCACCGTAACAGGGTCGTCCAAAAACATTCAGTACTTC. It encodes CASTVTGSSKNIQYF.

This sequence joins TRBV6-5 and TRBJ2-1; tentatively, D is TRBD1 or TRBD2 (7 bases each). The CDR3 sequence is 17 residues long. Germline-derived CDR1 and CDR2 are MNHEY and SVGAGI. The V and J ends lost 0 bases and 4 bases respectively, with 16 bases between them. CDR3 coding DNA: TGTGCCAGCAGTTACTCGAGGGCGGGGGACAGTTACAATGAGCAGTTCTTC. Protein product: CASSYSRAGDSYNEQFF.

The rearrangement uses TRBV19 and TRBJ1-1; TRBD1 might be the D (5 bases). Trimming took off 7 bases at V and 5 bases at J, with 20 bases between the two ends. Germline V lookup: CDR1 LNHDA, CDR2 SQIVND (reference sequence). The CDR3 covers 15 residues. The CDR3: CASNKGLTPRTEAFF. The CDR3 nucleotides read TGTGCCAGTAACAAGGGACTTACACCCCGGACTGAAGCTTTCTTT.

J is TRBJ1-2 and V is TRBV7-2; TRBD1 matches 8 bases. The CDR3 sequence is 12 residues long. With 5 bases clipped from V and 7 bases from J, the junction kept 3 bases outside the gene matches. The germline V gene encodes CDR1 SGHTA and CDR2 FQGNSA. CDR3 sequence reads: CASSTDRGGYTF. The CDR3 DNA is TGTGCCAGCAGCACCGACAGGGGTGGCTACACCTTC.

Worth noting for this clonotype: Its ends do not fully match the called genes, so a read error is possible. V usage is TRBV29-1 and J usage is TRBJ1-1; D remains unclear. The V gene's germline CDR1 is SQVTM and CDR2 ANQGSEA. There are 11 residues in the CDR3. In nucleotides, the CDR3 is TGCAGCTGGGGTTCGAACACTGAAGCTTTATTT. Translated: CSWGSNTEALF.

CDR3 coding DNA: TGTGCCATCAGTGATGGTCCAGGGGGCATGAACACTGAAGCTTTCTTT. It codes for CAISDGPGGMNTEAFF. This rearrangement joins TRBV10-3 to TRBJ1-1; TRBD1 matches at 8 bases. This CDR3 comprises 16 residues. Germline CDR1 and CDR2: ENHRY and SYGVKD. Unmatched junction bases numbered 6, after V lost 3 bases and J lost 0 bases.

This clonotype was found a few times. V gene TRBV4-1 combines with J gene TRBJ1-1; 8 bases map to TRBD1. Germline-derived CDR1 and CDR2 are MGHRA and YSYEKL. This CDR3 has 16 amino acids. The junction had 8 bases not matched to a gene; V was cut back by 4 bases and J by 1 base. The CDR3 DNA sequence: TGCGCCAGCAGCCGAGATACCGGGACAGGGAACACTGAAGCTTTCTTT. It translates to CASSRDTGTGNTEAFF.

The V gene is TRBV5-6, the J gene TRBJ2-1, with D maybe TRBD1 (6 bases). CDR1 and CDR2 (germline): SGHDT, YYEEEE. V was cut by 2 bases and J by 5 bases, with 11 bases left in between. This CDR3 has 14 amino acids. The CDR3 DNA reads TGTGCCAGCAGCTTCCGGGACATCAACAATGAGCAGTTCTTC. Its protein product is CASSFRDINNEQFF.

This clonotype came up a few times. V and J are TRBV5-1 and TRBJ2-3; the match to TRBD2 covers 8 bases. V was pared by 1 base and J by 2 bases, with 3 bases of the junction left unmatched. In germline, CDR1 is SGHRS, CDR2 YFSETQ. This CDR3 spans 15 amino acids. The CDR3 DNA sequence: TGCGCCAGCAGCTTGCTAGCGGGTTCCACAGATACGCAGTATTTT. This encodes CASSLLAGSTDTQYF.

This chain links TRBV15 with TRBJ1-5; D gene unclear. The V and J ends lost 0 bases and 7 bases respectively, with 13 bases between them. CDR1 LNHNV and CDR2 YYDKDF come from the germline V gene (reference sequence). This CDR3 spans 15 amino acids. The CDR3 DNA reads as TGTGCCACCAGCAGAGATCCCGTAGCTGGACAGCCCCAGCATTTT. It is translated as CATSRDPVAGQPQHF.

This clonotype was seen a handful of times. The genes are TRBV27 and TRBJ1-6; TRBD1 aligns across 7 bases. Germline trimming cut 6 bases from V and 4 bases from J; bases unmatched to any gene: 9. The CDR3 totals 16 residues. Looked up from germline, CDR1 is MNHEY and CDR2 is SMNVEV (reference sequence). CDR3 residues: CASRIDRVGYNSPLHF. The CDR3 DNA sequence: TGTGCCAGCAGGATAGACAGGGTGGGATATAATTCACCCCTCCACTTT.

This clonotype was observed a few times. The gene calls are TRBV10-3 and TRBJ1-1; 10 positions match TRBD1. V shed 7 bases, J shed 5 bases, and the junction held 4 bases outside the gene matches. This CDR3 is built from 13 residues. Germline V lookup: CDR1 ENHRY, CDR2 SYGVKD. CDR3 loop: CAITDRGTTEAFF. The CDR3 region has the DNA TGTGCCATCACGGACAGGGGGACGACTGAAGCTTTCTTT.

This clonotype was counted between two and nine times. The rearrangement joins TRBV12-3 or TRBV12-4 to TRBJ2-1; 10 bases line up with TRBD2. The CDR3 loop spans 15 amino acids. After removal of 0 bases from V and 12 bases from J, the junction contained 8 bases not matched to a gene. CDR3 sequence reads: CASSLAASGGVRQFF. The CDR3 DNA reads TGTGCCAGCAGTTTAGCGGCTAGCGGGGGTGTCCGGCAGTTCTTC.

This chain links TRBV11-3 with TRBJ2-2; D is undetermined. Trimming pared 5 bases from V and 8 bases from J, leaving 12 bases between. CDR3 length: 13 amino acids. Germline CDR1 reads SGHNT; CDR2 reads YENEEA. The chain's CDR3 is CASSKGGRGELFF. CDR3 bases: TGTGCCAGCAGCAAGGGTGGAAGAGGGGAGCTGTTTTTT.

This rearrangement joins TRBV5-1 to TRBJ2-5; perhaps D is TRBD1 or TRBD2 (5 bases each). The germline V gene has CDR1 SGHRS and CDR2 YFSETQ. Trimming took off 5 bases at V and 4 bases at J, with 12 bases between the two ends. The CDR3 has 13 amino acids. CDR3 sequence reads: CASRARGGETQYF. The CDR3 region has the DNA TGCGCCAGCAGGGCCCGGGGCGGAGAGACCCAGTACTTC. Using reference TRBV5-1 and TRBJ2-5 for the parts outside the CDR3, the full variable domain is KAGVTQTPRYLIKTRGQQVTLSCSPISGHRSVSWYQQTPGQGLQFLFEYFSETQRNKGNFPGRFSGRQFSNSRSEMNVSTLELGDSALYLCASRARGGETQYFGPGTRLLVL.

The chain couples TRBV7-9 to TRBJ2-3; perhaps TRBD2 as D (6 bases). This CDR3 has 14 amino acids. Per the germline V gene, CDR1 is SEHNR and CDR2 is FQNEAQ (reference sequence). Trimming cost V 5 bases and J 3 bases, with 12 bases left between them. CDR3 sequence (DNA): TGTGCCAGCAGCCCCCGGGACTTTACAGATACGCAGTATTTT. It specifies CASSPRDFTDTQYF. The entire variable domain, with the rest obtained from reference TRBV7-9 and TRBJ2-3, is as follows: DTGVSQNPRHKITKRGQNVTFRCDPISEHNRLYWYRQTLGQGPEFLTYFQNEAQLEKSRLLSDRFSAERPKGSFSTLEIQRTEQGDSAMYLCASSPRDFTDTQYFGPGTRLTVL.